Described below is a single T cell receptor (beta chain) sequence and its context. The count of this clone is one. Its antigen remains unidentified. Per-base qualities were not stored, and no clone one base away is much larger. The library came from the immunoSEQ multiplex PCR assay. This is the immuneACCESS table as TCRdb keeps it, with only in-frame sequences that have V and J called. A part of the clones is gone; compared with another copy, unresolved V genes explain less than half, and the rest is unexplained. Present in this sample are roughly 60,000 clones, around 90% of which were seen just once. Clones ranked in the top ten supply 0.76% of the sample. The germline V gene (reference sequence) provides CDR1 LNHDA and CDR2 SQIVND. V is shortened by 7 bases, J by 0 bases, and the region joining them spans 13 bases. From the cysteine through the phenylalanine, the CDR3 covers 16 amino acids. Kept here is only the CDR3 DNA, which spans 48 bases and is read in frame from base 1.

The sample belongs to a study of T cell changes during pregnancy in multiple sclerosis (dated by TCRdb to between 2019 and 2020). About the full investigation: Changes in the T cell repertoire over the course of pregnancy were examined in this study in women with multiple sclerosis.

The sample here was CD4+ T cells from peripheral blood mononuclear cells, taken in the first trimester of pregnancy. The V and J genes are TRBV19 and TRBJ2-6, with TRBD2 perhaps the D gene, on 5 matching bases. This receptor was identified in a female donor with multiple sclerosis, enrolled in a pregnancy study. The CDR3 in this case is CASNDEGSSGANVLTF. Here is the DNA: TGTGCCAGTAATGACGAGGGTTCCTCTGGGGCCAACGTCCTGACTTTC.